These T cell receptor beta chains were read from a single sample in a study of a mutant IDH1 vaccine in newly diagnosed glioma. Using immunoSEQ multiplex PCR, the repertoire was profiled, and TCRdb retains in-frame clones only, with some absent. The sample consists of roughly 70,000 clones, 80% to 90% of them appearing once. Sequencing used PBMCs, obtained from a glioma patient treated with radiotherapy, temozolomide or both. The receptors come from a man aged 25-40 years with glioma. The CDR3 runs from the conserved cysteine through the conserved F or W. The D gene is left open where the match is weak. The size entry is marked missing in some rows and otherwise reads once, few, many or a size class.

CDR3nt	CDR3aa	abundance	j_gene	v_gene	d_gene
TGTGCCAGCAGTCCGGACTGGAATCAAGAGACCCAGTACTTC	CASSPDWNQETQYF	-	TRBJ2-5	TRBV5-6	-
TGTGCCAGCAGCGATAGCGGGGGGGCGTACGAGCAGTACTTC	CASSDSGGAYEQYF	-	TRBJ2-7	TRBV13	TRBD2
TGCGCCAGCAGCTCAAGGGCCCAGGGGGCAAAGGACGAGCAGTACTTC	CASSSRAQGAKDEQYF	-	TRBJ2-7	TRBV5-1	TRBD1
TGCGCCAGCAGCTTGGCCGGGGAGACCCAGTACTTC	CASSLAGETQYF	-	TRBJ2-5	TRBV5-1	-
TGTGCCATTCAGGGGACCACTTACTCTGGAAACACCATATATTTT	CAIQGTTYSGNTIYF	-	TRBJ1-3	TRBV2	-
TGTGCCAGCCACAACAAGACAGGGGCGAGTGAAAAACTGTTTTTT	CASHNKTGASEKLFF	-	TRBJ1-4	TRBV7-9	TRBD1
TGTGCCACCAGCACCCGAGACGGGGGGGGTAGCACAGATACGCAGTATTTT	CATSTRDGGGSTDTQYF	-	TRBJ2-3	TRBV15	TRBD2
TGTGCCAGCAGTTATGGGGGGCAGTACGAGCAGTACTTC	CASSYGGQYEQYF	-	TRBJ2-7	TRBV6-5	-
TGTGCCAGCAGCGGTATTGAGAACTCCTACAATGAGCAGTTCTTC	CASSGIENSYNEQFF	-	TRBJ2-1	TRBV9	-
TGCGCCAGCAGCTCCGACAGTCTCCCCTACAATGAGCAGTTCTTC	CASSSDSLPYNEQFF	few	TRBJ2-1	TRBV5-1	-